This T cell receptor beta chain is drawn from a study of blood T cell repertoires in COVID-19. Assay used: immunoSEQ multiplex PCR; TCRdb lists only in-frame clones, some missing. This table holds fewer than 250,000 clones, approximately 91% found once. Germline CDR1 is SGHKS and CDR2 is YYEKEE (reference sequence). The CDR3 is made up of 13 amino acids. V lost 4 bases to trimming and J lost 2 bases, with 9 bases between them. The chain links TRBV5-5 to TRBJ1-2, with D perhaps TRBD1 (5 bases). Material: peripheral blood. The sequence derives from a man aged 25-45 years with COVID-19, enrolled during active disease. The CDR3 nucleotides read TGTGCCAGCAGCATTGACAGCAACTATGGCTACACCTTC. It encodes CASSIDSNYGYTF.